The 15 T cell receptor beta chains listed next were all sequenced from one sample in a study of OX40 agonist ivuxolimab in advanced cancers. The receptor library was made with the immunoSEQ multiplex PCR assay. TCRdb provides this immuneACCESS table in a form limited to in-frame rearrangements. Some clones are lacking; in checked studies, under half of them reflect an unresolved V gene, and why the rest are absent is not known. Recorded for this sample are roughly 100,000 clones; 86% of them occurred a single time. Roughly 5.5% of the sample rests with the top ten. Here the sequenced sample was CD4+ or CD8+ T cells sorted from blood, taken in a trial of the OX40 agonist ivuxolimab. The origin of the receptors is an adult with an advanced solid tumor such as melanoma, head and neck, liver or kidney cancer.

CDR3 DNA sequence: TGTGCCAGCAGAGATCCGGGACATGATGGCTACACCTTC. It specifies CASRDPGHDGYTF. The chain couples TRBV9 to TRBJ1-2; the D gene is possibly TRBD1 (6 bases). V was clipped by 5 bases and J by 6 bases, with 14 bases between them. CDR1 is SGDLS and CDR2 is YYNGEE in the germline V gene. CDR3 length: 13 amino acids.

Only one count was recorded for this clone. The genes are TRBV7-9 and TRBJ2-6; TRBD2 might be the D (6 bases). Germline V gene sequence: CDR1 SEHNR, CDR2 FQNEAQ (reference sequence). V was clipped by 5 bases and J by 2 bases, with 16 bases between them. This CDR3 contains 17 residues. DNA for the CDR3: TGTGCCAGCAGCACCGGGAGTCGTGCACCTGGGGCCAACGTCCTGACTTTC. Its protein is CASSTGSRAPGANVLTF.

V usage is TRBV19 and J usage is TRBJ2-3; tentative D call: TRBD1 (6 bases). CDR1 is LNHDA, CDR2 SQIVND, per germline (reference sequence). The CDR3 has 16 residues. V was cut by 6 bases and J by 0 bases, with 16 bases left in between. CDR3 region: CASRRGGGPSTDTQYF. Here the CDR3 DNA reads TGTGCCAGTAGAAGAGGGGGTGGACCTAGCACAGATACGCAGTATTTT.

This chain joins TRBV10-3 and TRBJ1-5, with 9 nucleotides matching TRBD1. CDR3 length: 16 residues. The V segment lost 4 bases and the J segment 2 bases; nucleotides outside the gene matches: 6. In germline, CDR1 is ENHRY, CDR2 SYGVKD. CDR3 nucleotides: TGTGCCATCAGTGTCACAGGGGGCTATGGCAATCAGCCCCAGCATTTT. Its protein product is CAISVTGGYGNQPQHF.

The chain has TRBV19 and TRBJ2-7, with D possibly matching TRBD1 (6 bases). From germline, CDR1 is LNHDA and CDR2 SQIVND (reference sequence). Trimming removed 9 bases from V and 7 bases from J, with 19 bases in between. This CDR3 comprises 13 residues. Here the CDR3 reads CASLGDTGREQYF. As DNA, the CDR3 is TGTGCCAGCCTAGGGGACACCGGACGTGAGCAGTACTTC.

This chain joins TRBV5-1 and TRBJ1-5, with TRBD1 matching 11 bases. Germline CDR1 and CDR2: SGHRS and YFSETQ. The CDR3 runs 16 residues. Trimming removed 3 bases from V and 5 bases from J; junction bases left unmatched: 7. CDR3 sequence: CASSSRGQGGYQPQHF. CDR3 bases: TGCGCCAGCAGCTCACGGGGACAGGGGGGTTATCAGCCCCAGCATTTT.

The V gene is TRBV5-1, the J gene TRBJ1-1, with D tentatively TRBD1 (6 bases). Trimming pared 4 bases from V and 0 bases from J, leaving 16 bases between. From germline, CDR1 is SGHRS and CDR2 YFSETQ. The CDR3 has 16 residues. This chain's CDR3 is CASSRRDTRLNTEAFF. DNA for the CDR3: TGCGCCAGCAGCCGTCGGGACACAAGATTGAACACTGAAGCTTTCTTT.

Here the CDR3 DNA reads TGCGCCAGCAGCCAAAGCGGGGGCAATCAGCCCCAGCATTTT. Encoded protein: CASSQSGGNQPQHF. This chain links TRBV4-1 with TRBJ1-5; no reliable D call. The V gene lost 2 bases and the J gene lost 2 bases, with 7 bases spanning the gap. Germline V gene data show CDR1 as MGHRA and CDR2 as YSYEKL. This CDR3 contains 14 residues.

As for this clone: The germline gene is not matched at one end of the junction; a read error may be the cause. The CDR3 DNA follows: TGTGCTAGCAGCAGGCGACAGGGCCTAAGCTCCTACGAGCAGTACTTC. Translation: CASSRRQGLSSYEQYF. The chain combines TRBV7-7 with TRBJ2-7; 7 bases line up with TRBD1. The germline CDR1 and CDR2 sequences are SSHAT and FNYEAQ (reference sequence). The CDR3 has 16 residues.

The J gene is TRBJ2-2, the V gene TRBV10-1; D call uncertain. The CDR3 runs to 12 residues. The germline V gene has CDR1 WNHNN and CDR2 SYGVQD (reference sequence). V dropped 5 bases and J dropped 2 bases, with 3 bases sitting between them. For the CDR3, the DNA is TGCGCCAGCAGTCCTAACACCGGGGAGCTGTTTTTT. Translated: CASSPNTGELFF.

This clone appeared once. The rearrangement joins TRBV5-1 to TRBJ2-1, with D possibly TRBD2 on 6 matching bases. Looked up from germline, CDR1 is SGHRS and CDR2 is YFSETQ. Trimming pared 3 bases from V and 1 base from J, leaving 14 bases between. The CDR3 is 16 amino acids. The CDR3 protein is CASSSLAGSSYNEQFF. The DNA of the CDR3 is TGCGCCAGCAGCTCCCTTGCGGGATCGTCCTACAATGAGCAGTTCTTC.

The V call is TRBV12-5, the J call TRBJ2-2; D not certain. Trimming cost V 2 bases and J 2 bases, with 3 bases left between them. The CDR3 extends over 13 amino acids. Germline loops: CDR1 LGHNT, CDR2 FRNRAP. The CDR3 DNA follows: TGTGCTAGTGGTTTGAGTAACACCGGGGAGCTGTTTTTT. This gives the protein CASGLSNTGELFF. The complete variable domain, with remaining parts taken from reference TRBV12-5 and TRBJ2-2, reads DARVTQTPRHKVTEMGQEVTMRCQPILGHNTVFWYRQTMMQGLELLAYFRNRAPLDDSGMPKDRFSAEMPDATLATLKIQPSEPRDSAVYFCASGLSNTGELFFGEGSRLTVL.

The rearrangement joins TRBV10-3 to TRBJ1-2, with a weak D call TRBD1 (5 bases). The CDR3 has 14 residues. V dropped 5 bases and J dropped 4 bases, with 14 bases sitting between them. In germline, CDR1 is ENHRY, CDR2 SYGVKD. CDR3: CAISSRPGPYGYTF. The CDR3 nucleotides read TGTGCCATCAGTTCCCGTCCGGGACCCTATGGCTACACCTTC.

This clone has a handful of counts. The rearrangement links TRBV6-6 to TRBJ1-2, with unresolved D. This CDR3 is 14 amino acids long. The V gene's germline CDR1 is MNHNY and CDR2 SVGAGI (reference sequence). Trimming stripped 6 bases from V and 0 bases from J, with 11 bases between. In DNA form, the CDR3 reads TGTGCCAGCAGCCCCCGGGAAACTAACTATGGCTACACCTTC. Protein: CASSPRETNYGYTF.

The gene calls are TRBV6-5 and TRBJ2-7, with 7 bases aligning to TRBD1. The V and J ends lost 0 bases and 2 bases, in that order; junction bases with no gene match: 7. CDR1 MNHEY and CDR2 SVGAGI come from the germline V gene. There are 16 residues in the CDR3. CDR3 in DNA: TGTGCCAGCAGTTACTCGGCAGGGGGAGCAACCTACGAGCAGTACTTC. Its translation is CASSYSAGGATYEQYF.